These 3 T cell receptor beta chains share one sample of origin, sequenced in a study of CD8 T cells in Susac syndrome. With random hexamers, reverse transcription was performed on 0.5 to 1 ug of RNA. TCRdb used MiXCR to reprocess the immunoSEQ multiplex PCR reads, holding one entry per CDR3 protein. The sample includes 50,000 or so distinct CDR3 sequences, roughly 93% of them seen just once. Source material: CD8+ T cells from PBMCs. The receptors were sampled from a human donor in good health.

This chain links TRBV28 with TRBJ2-1; TRBD2 agrees at 11 bases. This CDR3 contains 17 residues. Germline-derived CDR1 and CDR2 are MDHEN and SYDVKM. The junction had 5 bases not matched to a gene; V was cut back by 4 bases and J by 0 bases. This CDR3 is CASSSETSGISYNEQFF. CDR3 bases: TGTGCCAGCAGTTCAGAGACTAGCGGGATCTCCTACAATGAGCAGTTCTTC.

The chain combines TRBV3-1 with TRBJ1-4; D remains unclear. Trimming stripped 9 bases from V and 0 bases from J, with 8 bases between. Germline loops: CDR1 LGHDT, CDR2 YNNKEL (reference sequence). The CDR3 loop spans 13 amino acids. As DNA, the CDR3 is TGTGCCAGTTATCAGCCAACTAATGAAAAACTGTTTTTT. This encodes CASYQPTNEKLFF.

This chain uses TRBV5-1 with TRBJ2-7; no clear D. V dropped 2 bases and J dropped 3 bases, with 9 bases sitting between them. Germline CDR1 SGHRS, CDR2 YFSETQ. The CDR3 length is 13 residues. CDR3 amino acids: CASSLELDYEQYF. The CDR3, as DNA: TGCGCCAGCAGCTTAGAGTTGGACTACGAGCAGTACTTC. The variable domain in full, completed from reference TRBV5-1 and TRBJ2-7, reads KAGVTQTPRYLIKTRGQQVTLSCSPISGHRSVSWYQQTPGQGLQFLFEYFSETQRNKGNFPGRFSGRQFSNSRSEMNVSTLELGDSALYLCASSLELDYEQYFGPGTRLTVT.